The 3 T cell receptor beta chains reported below all come from one sample, sequenced in a study of blood T cells in healthy people across ages (dated by TCRdb to about 2015). The library was prepared using 5' RACE. These reads were obtained on an Illumina HiSeq 2500. A second PCR of roughly 7 to 11 cycles was performed with a sample-barcoded 5' primer and a J-beta primer mix. TCRdb handled the public reads itself, with Q25 trimming in fastp and clone calling in MiXCR, and kept productive beta chains. A single entry per CDR3 protein holds the most common genes and DNA from its merged rows. Here the sample has 450,000 to 700,000 distinct CDR3 sequences; 27% occur a single time. The top ten clonotypes cover about a fifth of the sample. The sample comprised blood. The origin of the receptors is a woman aged 70-85 years in good health.

With regard to this clonotype: The CDR3 carries no conserved terminal phenylalanine or tryptophan, so it likely arises from a read error. The chain has TRBV20-1 and TRBJ2-4; 12 positions agree with TRBD2. Near its end, the DNA agrees better with TRBJ2-1, so the J call may be wrong. The CDR3 extends over 15 amino acids. CDR1 is DFQATT, CDR2 SNEGSKA, per germline (reference sequence). CDR3 sequence reads: CSARHGLAGSNEQFL. CDR3 bases: TGCAGTGCGCGGCATGGACTAGCGGGGAGCAATGAGCAGTTCCTC.

This clonotype showed up just a few times. V is TRBV4-3 and J is TRBJ1-6; no clear D. CDR3 length equals 16 residues. The germline V gene encodes CDR1 LGHNA and CDR2 YSLEER. Trimming left V 2 bases short and J 6 bases short, with 14 bases between. The CDR3 nucleotides are TGCGCCAGCAGCCAAAGGTTCGCCGGGTCTAATTCACCCCTCCACTTT. This encodes CASSQRFAGSNSPLHF.

The V gene is TRBV2, the J gene TRBJ2-3, with D unclear. The CDR3 has 13 amino acids. CDR1 and CDR2 (germline): SNHLY, FYNNEI. Trimming removed 7 bases at V and 3 bases at J, with 11 bases between. The CDR3: CASNVYRTDTQYF. In DNA, the CDR3 is TGTGCCAGCAACGTATACCGGACAGATACGCAGTATTTT.